These 32 T cell receptor beta chains were sequenced from one sample in a study of T cell responses to AZD1222 COVID-19 vaccine (dated by TCRdb to about 2021). Library method: the immunoSEQ multiplex PCR assay. The table was pulled from immuneACCESS by TCRdb, which kept in-frame rearrangements only. Such tables lose some clones; where checked, under half of the loss comes from unresolved V genes, and the rest has no known cause. This sample is represented by over 55,000 clones; less than 90% of them were singletons. The leading ten clones occupy approximately 7% of the sample. The time point label for this specimen denotes: baseline before first vaccination. The source was peripheral blood, collected on day 0 of AZD1222 vaccination. Receptors originate from an adult in good health.

This clone was detected once. The chain has TRBV9 and TRBJ1-1; D ambiguous. Looked up from germline, CDR1 is SGDLS and CDR2 is YYNGEE. V gave up 4 bases and J gave up 4 bases, with 11 bases separating them. The CDR3 sequence is 13 residues long. CDR3 in DNA: TGTGCCAGCAGCCTCCAGACGGGCACTGAAGCTTTCTTT. This gives the protein CASSLQTGTEAFF.

The rearrangement uses TRBV5-6 and TRBJ2-2, with D perhaps TRBD2 (5 bases). V lost 4 bases, J lost 5 bases, and 15 bases lay in between. This CDR3 has 15 residues. Germline-derived CDR1 and CDR2 are SGHDT and YYEEEE. The CDR3 DNA follows: TGTGCCAGCAGCGCGGGTCTCACTTGGACCGGGGAGCTGTTTTTT. As protein: CASSAGLTWTGELFF.

This chain joins TRBV7-2 and TRBJ1-1; a weak D match, TRBD1 (5 bases). This CDR3 comprises 13 residues. Germline CDR1 is SGHTA and CDR2 is FQGNSA. With 5 bases removed from V and 1 base from J, the gap between germline ends came to 8 bases. The CDR3 DNA reads as TGTGCCAGCAGCGTCGACAGGAACACTGAAGCTTTCTTT. Its protein is CASSVDRNTEAFF.

This clone was detected only once. This chain connects TRBV2 to TRBJ2-5, with 7 bases lining up with TRBD1. The CDR3 is 14 residues long. V shed 6 bases, J shed 4 bases, and the junction held 8 bases outside the gene matches. Germline V gene sequence: CDR1 SNHLY, CDR2 FYNNEI. CDR3 in amino acids: CASRHRDRRETQYF. CDR3 bases: TGTGCCAGCAGGCACCGGGACAGACGAGAGACCCAGTACTTC.

CDR3 in amino acids: CASSQGGETQYF. The CDR3 DNA reads as TGTGCCAGCAGTCAGGGGGGGGAGACCCAGTACTTC. The V and J genes are TRBV6-5 and TRBJ2-5; D is possibly TRBD1 or TRBD2 (7 bases each). Germline V lookup: CDR1 MNHEY, CDR2 SVGAGI. V was clipped by 5 bases and J by 5 bases, with 9 bases between them. The CDR3 totals 12 residues.

The table lists this clone with a count of one. The V call is TRBV19, the J call TRBJ2-7; 7 nucleotides line up with TRBD1. This CDR3 is 15 amino acids long. With 1 base clipped from V and 3 bases from J, the junction kept 6 bases outside the gene matches. Germline V gene sequence: CDR1 LNHDA, CDR2 SQIVND (reference sequence). CDR3 amino acids: CASSIGRDRDYEQYF. For the CDR3, the DNA is TGTGCCAGTAGTATAGGTCGGGACAGAGACTACGAGCAGTACTTC.

The chain uses TRBV28 and TRBJ1-2; D might be TRBD1 (6 bases). This CDR3 comprises 17 residues. The V gene's germline CDR1 is MDHEN and CDR2 SYDVKM. The V and J ends lost 4 bases and 4 bases respectively, with 22 bases between them. The CDR3 reads CASSSGGPGGMIYGYTF. In DNA form, the CDR3 reads TGTGCCAGCAGTTCCGGGGGGCCGGGTGGAATGATCTATGGCTACACCTTC.

A single count supports this clone. The chain has TRBV6-1 and TRBJ1-1, with no clear D. The V end lost 3 bases, the J end lost 12 bases, and 17 bases lay between the germline ends. CDR1 and CDR2 from the germline V gene are MNHNS and SASEGT. The CDR3 totals 13 residues. The DNA of the CDR3 is TGTGCCAGCAGTGACCGACTGGAGGACGTGACTTTCTTT. It specifies CASSDRLEDVTFF.

The chain links TRBV2 to TRBJ1-1; no firm D call. Germline V lookup: CDR1 SNHLY, CDR2 FYNNEI. Between the trimmed V and J ends, which lost 2 bases and 4 bases, there was a span of 5 bases. The CDR3 covers 12 residues. CDR3 sequence reads: CASSEWGTEAFF. CDR3 nucleotides: TGTGCCAGCAGTGAATGGGGCACTGAAGCTTTCTTT.

The chain has TRBV12-5 and TRBJ1-3, with 9 positions matching TRBD1. The V gene's germline CDR1 is LGHNT and CDR2 FRNRAP. V trimming: 5 bases; J trimming: 4 bases; junction bases outside the gene matches: 12. The CDR3 length is 17 residues. The CDR3 DNA reads TGTGCTAGTGGTACGGGACAGGGTCGTTCATTGGGAAACACCATATATTTT. Protein product: CASGTGQGRSLGNTIYF.

Sample share makes this clone medium-sized. The V gene is TRBV2, the J gene TRBJ1-1; TRBD1 aligns across 11 bases. Trimming removed 8 bases from V and 5 bases from J; junction bases left unmatched: 4. Germline V gene data show CDR1 as SNHLY and CDR2 as FYNNEI. This CDR3 has 13 residues. The CDR3 DNA reads TGTGCCAGCGAGGGACAGGGGGAGACTGAAGCTTTCTTT. Its translation: CASEGQGETEAFF.

The genes are TRBV7-6 and TRBJ1-4, with D hard to call. The V gene lost 5 bases and the J gene lost 5 bases, with 9 bases spanning the gap. Germline V gene lookup returns CDR1 SGHVS and CDR2 FNYEAQ. This CDR3 contains 13 residues. The CDR3 spells CASSTYKNEKLFF. CDR3 sequence (DNA): TGTGCCAGCAGCACATACAAGAATGAAAAACTGTTTTTT.

CDR3 nucleotides: TGTGCCAGCAGCGAGGGACAGTTCAGTAATGAAAAACTGTTTTTT. It yields the protein CASSEGQFSNEKLFF. V usage is TRBV5-8 and J usage is TRBJ1-4; 7 bases are shared with TRBD1. This CDR3 comprises 15 residues. The junction had 7 bases not matched to a gene; V was cut back by 4 bases and J by 4 bases. CDR1 is SGHTS, CDR2 YDEGEE, per germline.

Here the CDR3 DNA reads TGCGCCAGCGCTCGATCTGCCCCTGACGAGCAGTACTTC. Amino acids: CASARSAPDEQYF. The chain carries TRBV5-1 and TRBJ2-7; D is ambiguous. The V and J ends lost 7 bases and 5 bases respectively, with 16 bases between them. This CDR3 is built from 13 residues. Germline values: CDR1 SGHRS, CDR2 YFSETQ.

J is TRBJ2-1 and V is TRBV4-3; a possible D gene is TRBD1 (5 bases). This CDR3 is built from 13 residues. The germline CDR1 and CDR2 sequences are LGHNA and YSLEER. Trimming shortened V by 4 bases and J by 5 bases, and 9 bases separated the two germline ends. CDR3 in DNA: TGCGCCAGCAGCCCGCGCAGGGACAATGAGCAGTTCTTC. Its protein product is CASSPRRDNEQFF.

This clone has only a few counts. V and J are TRBV30 and TRBJ1-5, with 7 bases lining up with TRBD1. Trimming at V came to 6 bases and at J to 6 bases, leaving 8 bases not matched to a gene. The CDR3 extends over 13 amino acids. Germline V gene data show CDR1 as GTSNPN and CDR2 as SVGIG (reference sequence). CDR3 in DNA: TGTGCCTGTCGACAGGGAATGGGTCAGCCCCAGCATTTT. Protein: CACRQGMGQPQHF.

This clone was observed a handful of times. The rearrangement links TRBV6-2 or TRBV6-3 to TRBJ1-2, with D unresolved. The V and J ends lost 2 bases and 4 bases respectively, with 2 bases between them. The CDR3 consists of 11 residues. Germline loops: CDR1 MNHEY, CDR2 SVGEGT. The CDR3 sequence is CASSYSYGYTF. CDR3 in DNA: TGTGCCAGCAGTTACAGCTATGGCTACACCTTC.

This sequence joins TRBV7-4 and TRBJ1-3; D unresolved. V was cut by 5 bases and J by 2 bases, with 13 bases left in between. Per germline, CDR1 SGHVT and CDR2 SQSDAQ. The CDR3 runs 15 residues. This CDR3 reads CASSPRLAPGNTIYF. The CDR3 coding sequence is TGTGCCAGCAGCCCTAGACTGGCCCCTGGAAACACCATATATTTT.

This clone was counted a few times. The chain links TRBV5-3 to TRBJ2-7, with D possibly being TRBD2 (6 bases). TRBV5-3 is known as an ORF, though its function is uncertain. The CDR3 covers 15 residues. The germline V and J ends were trimmed by 6 bases and 2 bases, with 18 bases remaining between them. CDR3 residues: CARTLKGLGAYEQYF. CDR3 coding DNA: TGTGCCAGAACCCTTAAGGGACTTGGAGCCTACGAGCAGTACTTC.

The chain joins TRBV7-2 to TRBJ2-2; either TRBD1 or TRBD2 may supply D (7 bases each). CDR3 size: 15 residues. Looked up from germline, CDR1 is SGHTA and CDR2 is FQGNSA. V lost 5 bases and J lost 4, with 14 bases in between. The DNA of the CDR3 is TGTGCCAGCAGCAACAGGGGAGGGATCACCGGGGAGCTGTTTTTT. Translating gives CASSNRGGITGELFF.

V and J are TRBV18 and TRBJ2-5; unclear D gene. The CDR3 sequence is 15 residues long. Germline V gene sequence: CDR1 KGHSH, CDR2 LQKENI. The V and J ends lost 1 base and 5 bases respectively, with 14 bases between them. Here the CDR3 reads CASSPLERPEETQYF. Here the CDR3 DNA reads TGTGCCAGCTCACCACTAGAACGGCCGGAGGAGACCCAGTACTTC.

The chain uses TRBV4-3 and TRBJ2-7; a weak D match, TRBD2 (6 bases). The V gene lost 0 bases and the J gene lost 6 bases, with 12 bases spanning the gap. The CDR3 contains 14 residues. Germline values: CDR1 LGHNA, CDR2 YSLEER. The CDR3: CASSQDRRRAEQYF. In nucleotides, the CDR3 is TGCGCCAGCAGCCAAGATCGGAGGAGGGCCGAGCAGTACTTC.

The chain couples TRBV7-9 to TRBJ2-5; D is possibly TRBD2 (5 bases). The CDR3 sequence is 14 residues long. Per the germline V gene, CDR1 is SEHNR and CDR2 is FQNEAQ (reference sequence). Trimming took off 5 bases at V and 5 bases at J, with 15 bases between the two ends. The CDR3 protein is CASSPPERKETQYF. CDR3 DNA sequence: TGTGCCAGCAGCCCCCCCGAGCGGAAGGAGACCCAGTACTTC.

In its sample, this clone ranks as medium-sized. This rearrangement joins TRBV6-2 or TRBV6-3 to TRBJ2-3; D gene ambiguous. The CDR3 runs to 13 residues. Germline-derived CDR1 and CDR2 are MNHEY and SVGEGT. V was trimmed by 4 bases and J by 6 bases, leaving 11 bases between them. CDR3 DNA: TGTGCCAGCAGTTTGAAGGAGTTTGATACGCAGTATTTT. This codes for CASSLKEFDTQYF.

The chain couples TRBV5-1 to TRBJ1-2, with 10 bases that match TRBD1. There are 16 residues in the CDR3. With 3 bases clipped from V and 6 bases from J, the junction kept 11 bases outside the gene matches. Germline CDR1 is SGHRS and CDR2 is YFSETQ. The CDR3: CASSSPPGQGRDGYTF. DNA of the CDR3: TGCGCCAGCAGCTCGCCCCCGGGACAGGGGAGAGATGGCTACACCTTC. Using reference TRBV5-1 and TRBJ1-2 for the parts outside the CDR3, the full variable domain is KAGVTQTPRYLIKTRGQQVTLSCSPISGHRSVSWYQQTPGQGLQFLFEYFSETQRNKGNFPGRFSGRQFSNSRSEMNVSTLELGDSALYLCASSSPPGQGRDGYTFGSGTRLTVV.

CDR3 residues: CASSPPRWPDTGELFF. For the CDR3, the DNA is TGTGCCAGCAGCCCCCCCCGTTGGCCCGACACCGGGGAGCTGTTTTTT. V gene TRBV11-3 combines with J gene TRBJ2-2; D not certain. The V gene lost 5 bases and the J gene lost 3 bases, with 16 bases spanning the gap. Germline V lookup: CDR1 SGHNT, CDR2 YENEEA. The CDR3 sequence is 16 residues long. Complete variable domain (other parts from reference TRBV11-3 and TRBJ2-2): EAGVVQSPRYKIIEKKQPVAFWCNPISGHNTLYWYLQNLGQGPELLIRYENEEAVDDSQLPKDRFSAERLKGVDSTLKIQPAELGDSAVYLCASSPPRWPDTGELFFGEGSRLTVL.

The chain has TRBV15 and TRBJ1-5, with 7 bases lining up with TRBD1. CDR1 LNHNV and CDR2 YYDKDF come from the germline V gene (reference sequence). CDR3 length: 14 residues. Trimming at V came to 4 bases and at J to 5 bases, leaving 5 bases not matched to a gene. The CDR3 bases are TGTGCCACCAGCACCGGGACAGTCGATCAGCCCCAGCATTTT. It is translated as CATSTGTVDQPQHF.

The chain joins TRBV6-5 to TRBJ1-2; D unclear. In germline, CDR1 is MNHEY, CDR2 SVGAGI. Trimming shortened V by 6 bases and J by 4 bases, and 15 bases separated the two germline ends. The CDR3 has 14 residues. CDR3 protein: CASRRSDGSYGYTF. The DNA for the CDR3 is TGTGCCAGCAGGAGAAGCGACGGGTCCTATGGCTACACCTTC.

J is TRBJ1-1 and V is TRBV7-8, with TRBD1 as a possible D gene (5 bases). The germline V gene has CDR1 SGHVS and CDR2 FQNEAQ. This CDR3 contains 14 residues. V gave up 1 base and J gave up 5 bases, with 11 bases separating them. The CDR3: CASSLGGGFTEAFF. CDR3 coding DNA: TGTGCCAGCAGCTTAGGTGGGGGATTTACTGAAGCTTTCTTT.

The chain joins TRBV4-1 to TRBJ1-4; 12 bases align to TRBD1. V trimming: 0 bases; J trimming: 8 bases; junction bases outside the gene matches: 13. This CDR3 has 19 residues. CDR1 is MGHRA, CDR2 YSYEKL, per germline. CDR3 region: CASSQDDPGTGGLGEKLFF. The CDR3 DNA reads as TGCGCCAGCAGCCAAGATGACCCCGGGACAGGGGGCTTGGGGGAAAAACTGTTTTTT.

There are many counts of this clone. Other DNA sequences of this sample code for an identical CDR3. For the CDR3, the DNA is TGTGCCAGTAGTATAGACAGCTCCTACGAGCAGTACTTC. It codes for CASSIDSSYEQYF. The gene calls are TRBV19 and TRBJ2-7; D ambiguous. CDR3 length equals 13 residues. The germline V gene encodes CDR1 LNHDA and CDR2 SQIVND (reference sequence). V gave up 0 bases and J gave up 0 bases, with 3 bases separating them.

This clone showed up just once. V gene TRBV9 combines with J gene TRBJ1-6; maybe TRBD1 (6 bases). From germline, CDR1 is SGDLS and CDR2 YYNGEE. V gave up 0 bases and J gave up 7 bases, with 14 bases separating them. The CDR3 consists of 16 residues. The CDR3 is CASSVASDSPNSPLHF. The CDR3 bases are TGTGCCAGCAGCGTAGCGTCGGACAGCCCGAATTCACCCCTCCACTTT.